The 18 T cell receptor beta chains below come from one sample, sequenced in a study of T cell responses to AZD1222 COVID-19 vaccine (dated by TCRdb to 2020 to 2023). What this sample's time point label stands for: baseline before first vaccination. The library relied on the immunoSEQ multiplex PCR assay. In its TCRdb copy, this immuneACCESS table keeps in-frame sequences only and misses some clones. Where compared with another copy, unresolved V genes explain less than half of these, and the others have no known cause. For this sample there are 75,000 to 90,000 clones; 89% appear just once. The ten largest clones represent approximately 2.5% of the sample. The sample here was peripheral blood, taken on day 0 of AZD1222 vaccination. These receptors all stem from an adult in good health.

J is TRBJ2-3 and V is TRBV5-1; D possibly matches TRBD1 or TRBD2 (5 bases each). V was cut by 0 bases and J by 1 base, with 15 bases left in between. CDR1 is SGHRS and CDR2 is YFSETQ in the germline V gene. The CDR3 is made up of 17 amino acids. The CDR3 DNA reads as TGCGCCAGCAGCTTGGTACCGGAGGCCAGGGGCACAGATACGCAGTATTTT. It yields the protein CASSLVPEARGTDTQYF.

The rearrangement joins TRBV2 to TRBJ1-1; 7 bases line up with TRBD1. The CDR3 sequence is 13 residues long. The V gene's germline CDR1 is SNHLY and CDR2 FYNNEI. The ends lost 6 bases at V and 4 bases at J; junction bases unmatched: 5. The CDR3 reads CASRGQFGTEAFF. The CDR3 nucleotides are TGTGCCAGCAGGGGACAGTTCGGCACTGAAGCTTTCTTT.

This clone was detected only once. CDR3 in amino acids: CASSLQGSQGARSSGNTIYF. CDR3 DNA: TGTGCCAGCAGCTTACAGGGAAGCCAGGGGGCGCGGAGCTCTGGAAACACCATATATTTT. V and J are TRBV7-3 and TRBJ1-3; 8 nucleotides match TRBD1. Per germline, CDR1 SGHTA and CDR2 FQGTGA. Trimming removed 2 bases from V and 0 bases from J; junction bases left unmatched: 15. The CDR3 extends over 20 amino acids.

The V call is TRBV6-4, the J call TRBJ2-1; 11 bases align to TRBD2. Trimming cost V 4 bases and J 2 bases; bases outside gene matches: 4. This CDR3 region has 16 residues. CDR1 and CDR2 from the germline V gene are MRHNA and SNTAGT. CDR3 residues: CASSATSGGPYNEQFF. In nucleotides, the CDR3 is TGTGCCAGCAGTGCTACTAGCGGGGGCCCCTACAATGAGCAGTTCTTC.

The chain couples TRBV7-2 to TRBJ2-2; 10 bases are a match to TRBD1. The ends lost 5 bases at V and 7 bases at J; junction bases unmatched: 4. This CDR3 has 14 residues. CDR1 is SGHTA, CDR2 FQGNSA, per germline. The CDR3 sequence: CASSRTGGLGELFF. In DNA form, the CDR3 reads TGTGCCAGCAGCCGGACAGGGGGACTCGGGGAGCTGTTTTTT. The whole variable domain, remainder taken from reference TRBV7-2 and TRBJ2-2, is GAGVSQSPSNKVTEKGKDVELRCDPISGHTALYWYRQSLGQGLEFLIYFQGNSAPDKSGLPSDRFSAERTGGSVSTLTIQRTQQEDSAVYLCASSRTGGLGELFFGEGSRLTVL.

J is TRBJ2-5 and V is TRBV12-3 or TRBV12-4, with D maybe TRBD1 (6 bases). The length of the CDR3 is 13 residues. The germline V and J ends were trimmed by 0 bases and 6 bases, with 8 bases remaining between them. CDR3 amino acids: CASSLAGAQTQYF. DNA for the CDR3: TGTGCCAGCAGTTTAGCGGGGGCCCAGACCCAGTACTTC.

CDR3 sequence: CSVGVGFGEQYF. In nucleotides, the CDR3 is TGCAGCGTTGGGGTGGGATTTGGCGAGCAGTACTTC. The genes are TRBV29-1 and TRBJ2-7; D uncertain. The V end lost 4 bases, the J end lost 6 bases, and 13 bases lay between the germline ends. Germline V gene sequence: CDR1 SQVTM, CDR2 ANQGSEA. The CDR3 is made up of 12 amino acids.

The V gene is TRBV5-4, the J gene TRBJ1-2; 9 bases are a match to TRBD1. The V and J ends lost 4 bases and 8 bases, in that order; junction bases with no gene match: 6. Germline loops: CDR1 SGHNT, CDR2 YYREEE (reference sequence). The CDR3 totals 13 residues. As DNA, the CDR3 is TGTGCCAGCAGCGATGGGACAGGGAACGGCTACACCTTC. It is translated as CASSDGTGNGYTF. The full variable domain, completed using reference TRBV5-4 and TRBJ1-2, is ETGVTQSPTHLIKTRGQQVTLRCSSQSGHNTVSWYQQALGQGPQFIFQYYREEENGRGNFPPRFSGLQFPNYSSELNVNALELDDSALYLCASSDGTGNGYTFGSGTRLTVV.

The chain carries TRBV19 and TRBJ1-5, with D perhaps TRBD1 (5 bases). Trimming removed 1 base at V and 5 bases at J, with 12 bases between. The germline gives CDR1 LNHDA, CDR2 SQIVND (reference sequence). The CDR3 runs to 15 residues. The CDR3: CASSIGGRMDQPQHF. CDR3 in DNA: TGTGCCAGTAGTATAGGGGGGAGAATGGATCAGCCCCAGCATTTT.

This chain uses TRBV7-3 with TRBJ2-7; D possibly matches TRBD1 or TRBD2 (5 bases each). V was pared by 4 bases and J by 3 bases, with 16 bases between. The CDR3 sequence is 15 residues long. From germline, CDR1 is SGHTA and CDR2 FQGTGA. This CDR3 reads CASSSGPSVNYEQYF. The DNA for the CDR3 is TGTGCCAGCAGCTCGGGACCCAGCGTCAACTACGAGCAGTACTTC. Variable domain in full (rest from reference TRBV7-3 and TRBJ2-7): GAGVSQTPSNKVTEKGKYVELRCDPISGHTALYWYRQSLGQGPEFLIYFQGTGAADDSGLPNDRFFAVRPEGSVSTLKIQRTERGDSAVYLCASSSGPSVNYEQYFGPGTRLTVT.

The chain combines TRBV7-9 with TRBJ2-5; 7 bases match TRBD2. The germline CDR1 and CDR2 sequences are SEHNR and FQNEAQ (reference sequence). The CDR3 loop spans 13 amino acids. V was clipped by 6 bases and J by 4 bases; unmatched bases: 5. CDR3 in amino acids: CASRAGVGETQYF. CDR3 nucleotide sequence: TGTGCCAGCAGGGCGGGAGTCGGAGAGACCCAGTACTTC.

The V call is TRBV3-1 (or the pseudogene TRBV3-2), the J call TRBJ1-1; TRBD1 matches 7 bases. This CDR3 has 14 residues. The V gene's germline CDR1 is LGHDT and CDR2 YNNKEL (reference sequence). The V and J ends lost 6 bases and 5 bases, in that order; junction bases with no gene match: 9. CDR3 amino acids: CASSPRGGSTEAFF. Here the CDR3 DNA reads TGTGCCAGCAGTCCCAGGGGGGGTTCGACTGAAGCTTTCTTT.

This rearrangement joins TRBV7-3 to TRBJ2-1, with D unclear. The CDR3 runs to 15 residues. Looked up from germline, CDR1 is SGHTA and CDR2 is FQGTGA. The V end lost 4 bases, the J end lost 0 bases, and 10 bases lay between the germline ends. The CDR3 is CASSSYRSSYNEQFF. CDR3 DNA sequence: TGTGCCAGCAGCTCCTATCGAAGCTCCTACAATGAGCAGTTCTTC.

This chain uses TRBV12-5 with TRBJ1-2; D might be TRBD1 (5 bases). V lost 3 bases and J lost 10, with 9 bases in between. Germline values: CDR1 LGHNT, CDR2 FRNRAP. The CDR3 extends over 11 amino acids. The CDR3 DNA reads TGTGCTAGTGGTTTTTTGGGGACCTACACCTTC. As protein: CASGFLGTYTF.

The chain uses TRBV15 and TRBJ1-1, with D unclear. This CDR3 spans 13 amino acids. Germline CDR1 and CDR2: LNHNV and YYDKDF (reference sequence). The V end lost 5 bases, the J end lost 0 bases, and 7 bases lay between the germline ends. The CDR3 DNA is TGTGCCACCAGCCCTCGATTGAACACTGAAGCTTTCTTT. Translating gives CATSPRLNTEAFF.

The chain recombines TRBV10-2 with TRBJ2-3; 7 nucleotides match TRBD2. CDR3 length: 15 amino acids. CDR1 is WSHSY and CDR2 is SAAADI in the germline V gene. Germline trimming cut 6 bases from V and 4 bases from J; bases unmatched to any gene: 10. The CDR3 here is CASRDSTSSADTQYF. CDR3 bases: TGCGCCAGCAGGGACTCGACTAGCTCTGCAGATACGCAGTATTTT.

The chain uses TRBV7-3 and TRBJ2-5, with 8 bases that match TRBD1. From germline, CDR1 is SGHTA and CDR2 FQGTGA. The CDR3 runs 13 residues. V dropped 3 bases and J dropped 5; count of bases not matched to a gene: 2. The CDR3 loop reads CASSFRQGETQYF. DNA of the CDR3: TGTGCCAGCAGCTTTAGACAGGGGGAGACCCAGTACTTC.

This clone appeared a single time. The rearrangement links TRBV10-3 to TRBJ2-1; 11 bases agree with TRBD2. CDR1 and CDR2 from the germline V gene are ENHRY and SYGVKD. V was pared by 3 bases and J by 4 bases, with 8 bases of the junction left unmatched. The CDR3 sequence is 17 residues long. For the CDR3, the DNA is TGTGCCATCAGTGATGGATTTAGCGGGGGGGCTTACAATGAGCAGTTCTTC. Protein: CAISDGFSGGAYNEQFF.